The present entry profiles one T cell receptor (beta chain) with its context. This entry belongs to a study of blood T cell repertoires in COVID-19. Study in general: Samples of COVID-19 (acute and convalescent) were obtained from the United States, Italy and Spain.

This CDR3 contains 17 residues. V shed 8 bases and J 0 bases; nucleotides not matched to a gene: 7. In germline, CDR1 is LNHDA, CDR2 SQIVND (reference sequence). Sequencing used immunoSEQ multiplex PCR; TCRdb keeps in-frame clones, though not all of them. The table lists 190,000 or so clones, 94% of them singletons. V gene TRBV19 combines with J gene TRBJ2-6; 10 bases are shared with TRBD1. This clonotype was sampled from a man aged 25-45 years with COVID-19, enrolled during active disease. The sequenced material came from peripheral blood. For the CDR3, the DNA is TGTGCCAGTCATCGGGACAGGGGTGACTCTGGGGCCAACGTCCTGACTTTC. Translated: CASHRDRGDSGANVLTF.